The rows below give T cell receptor beta chains drawn from one sample of a study of T-cell reconstitution after alpha-beta-depleted transplantation in children. TCRdb redid the calling of the PCR reads with MiXCR, one entry per CDR3 protein. In the table there are 200,000 or so distinct CDR3 sequences, roughly 8.3% of which are singletons. Sequencing used PBMCs, mostly from graft donor cells, obtained 360 days after TCRalphabeta/CD19-depleted stem cell transplant. The receptors were sampled from a male patient aged 2-9 years who had a stem cell transplant for acute myeloid leukemia, so the T cells may come from the graft donor. The CDR3 runs from the conserved cysteine through the conserved F or W. D genes are given only for firm matches. Clone size is not always given. Where it is, it says once, few, many or a class for expanded clones.

V gene,D gene,clone size,J gene,CDR3 DNA,CDR3 protein
TRBV15,-,few,TRBJ1-5,TGTGCCACCAGCCGACCCAACACCCGGCCCCAGCATTTT,CATSRPNTRPQHF
TRBV15,TRBD1,many,TRBJ2-1,TGTGCCACCAGCAGAGACCTTAGGGGGCCTGAGAACAATGAGCAGTTCTTC,CATSRDLRGPENNEQFF
TRBV5-5,-,-,TRBJ1-1,TGTGCCAGCAGCTTGGAGATCCGGGTGGACACTGAAGCTTTCTTT,CASSLEIRVDTEAFF
TRBV12-3/TRBV12-4,TRBD1,-,TRBJ1-1,TGTGCCAGCAGTCTCGGACAGGGGGCGCCAGCTTTCTTT,CASSLGQGAPAFF
TRBV9,-,many,TRBJ2-3,TGTGCCAGCAGCGTCCTCTTGGGCACAGATACGCAGTATTTT,CASSVLLGTDTQYF
TRBV15,TRBD1,-,TRBJ1-2,TGTGCCACCAGCAGAGATGACAGGGGGCACTATGGCTACACCTTC,CATSRDDRGHYGYTF
TRBV20-1,TRBD1,-,TRBJ1-1,TGCAGTGCTAGAGATGGAACAGGGGGCACTGAAGCTTTCTTT,CSARDGTGGTEAFF
TRBV25-1,-,-,TRBJ1-2,TGTGCCAGCAGTGGCCGCCTGAGGGCCCACCAAGATGGCTACACCTTC,CASSGRLRAHQDGYTF
TRBV12-3/TRBV12-4,TRBD2,-,TRBJ2-7,TGTGCCAGCAGTTTACAGGACAGCTTTAGCGGGAGCAAACCTCTTCCCAAGACCTACGAGCAGTACTTC,CASSLQDSFSGSKPLPKTYEQYF
TRBV12-5,TRBD2,few,TRBJ2-3,TGTGCTAGTGGTCCGGGGGGGCCGCCCCCCTTTGCAGATACGCAGTATTTT,CASGPGGPPPFADTQYF
TRBV20-1,TRBD2,-,TRBJ2-1,TGCAGTGCTATGAAAGCCCCTAGCGGGGTAGCTGAGCAGTTCTTC,CSAMKAPSGVAEQFF
TRBV25-1,-,-,TRBJ2-1,TGTGCCAGCAGTGAATGGTCAGGGGGGGACTACAATGAGCAGTTCTTC,CASSEWSGGDYNEQFF
TRBV7-2,TRBD2,many,TRBJ2-1,TGTGCCAGCGAGTCGACTAGCGGGTACAATGAGCAGTTCTTC,CASESTSGYNEQFF
TRBV9,TRBD2,many,TRBJ2-1,TGTGCCAGCAGCGTAGGGACTAGCGGTTACAATGAGCAGTTCTTC,CASSVGTSGYNEQFF
TRBV5-1,-,many,TRBJ2-4,TGCGCCAGCAGCCCGAGTCTAGCCAAAAACATTCAGTACTTC,CASSPSLAKNIQYF